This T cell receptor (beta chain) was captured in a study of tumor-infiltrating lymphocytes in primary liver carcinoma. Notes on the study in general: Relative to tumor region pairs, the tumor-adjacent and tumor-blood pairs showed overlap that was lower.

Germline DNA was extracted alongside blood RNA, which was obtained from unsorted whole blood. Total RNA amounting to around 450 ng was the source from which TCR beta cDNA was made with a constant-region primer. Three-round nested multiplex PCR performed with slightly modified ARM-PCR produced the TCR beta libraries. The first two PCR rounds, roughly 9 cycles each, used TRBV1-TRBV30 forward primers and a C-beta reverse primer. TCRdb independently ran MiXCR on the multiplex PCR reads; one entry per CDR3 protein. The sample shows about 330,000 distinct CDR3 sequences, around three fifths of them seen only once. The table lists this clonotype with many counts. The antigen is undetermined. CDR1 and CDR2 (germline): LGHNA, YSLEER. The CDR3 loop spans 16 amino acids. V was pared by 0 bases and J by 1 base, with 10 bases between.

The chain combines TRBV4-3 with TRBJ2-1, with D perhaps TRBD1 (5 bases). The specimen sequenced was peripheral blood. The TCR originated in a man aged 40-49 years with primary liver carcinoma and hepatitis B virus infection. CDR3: CASSQDPGISYNEQFF. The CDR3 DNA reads TGCGCCAGCAGCCAAGACCCAGGGATATCCTACAATGAGCAGTTCTTC.